The T cell receptor (beta chain) under discussion was sequenced for a study of cytomegalovirus exposure and HLA in healthy donors. Study details: In a later analysis, the approximately 120 validation repertoires were reported to have used the same platform as the roughly 700 first-cohort repertoires.

Some clones are missing from TCRdb's copy, which holds only in-frame ones; the method was immunoSEQ multiplex PCR. The sample has around 200,000 clones, about 81% seen once. General study findings and limits: Three chains tied to CMV proved CMV antigen-specific in vitro. Reports described diagnosis of cytomegalovirus status by the classifier as highly specific and sensitive.

As for this clone: What it recognizes is unknown. Germline is not matched at one junction end, which may reflect a read error.

This sequence originates from a woman aged 25 to 39 in good health and CMV-seronegative. The specimen sequenced was PBMCs.

This chain's CDR3 is CASNVRTEDGYTF. The CDR3 coding sequence is TGTGCGAGTAACGTCCGTACCGAGGATGGCTACACCTTC. This chain uses TRBV19 with TRBJ1-2; D unclear. The CDR3 covers 13 residues. CDR1 and CDR2 (germline): LNHDA, SQIVND (reference sequence).